Here is one TCR beta chain with its context. Its antigen is still unknown. This entry belongs to a study of cytomegalovirus exposure and HLA in healthy donors. PCR involved 60 Vbeta and 13 Jbeta primers. TCRdb's copy holds only in-frame clones and misses some; the assay was immunoSEQ multiplex PCR. The table records about 140,000 clones, roughly three quarters of them present only once. This CDR3 comprises 11 residues. Broader study findings: The authors enumerated under 200 TCR beta chains as linked to cytomegalovirus. Follow-up analysis found HLA locus-dependent TCR association rates, highest for DRB1 and lowest for HLA-C. Sequencing depth roughly uniform across donors was assumed in presence/absence analyses. Evidence from a later analysis indicated that most CMV-associated TCR beta chains looked HLA-restricted.

Sequenced: PBMCs. This receptor was identified in a female donor in good health and CMV-seronegative. This sequence joins TRBV21-1 and TRBJ2-7; the listed D gene, TRBD2, was not tested against the DNA. TRBV21-1 is shown as a pseudogene. The chain's CDR3 is CASSRFYEQYF. The CDR3 DNA sequence: TGTGCCAGCAGCCGGTTCTACGAGCAGTACTTC.